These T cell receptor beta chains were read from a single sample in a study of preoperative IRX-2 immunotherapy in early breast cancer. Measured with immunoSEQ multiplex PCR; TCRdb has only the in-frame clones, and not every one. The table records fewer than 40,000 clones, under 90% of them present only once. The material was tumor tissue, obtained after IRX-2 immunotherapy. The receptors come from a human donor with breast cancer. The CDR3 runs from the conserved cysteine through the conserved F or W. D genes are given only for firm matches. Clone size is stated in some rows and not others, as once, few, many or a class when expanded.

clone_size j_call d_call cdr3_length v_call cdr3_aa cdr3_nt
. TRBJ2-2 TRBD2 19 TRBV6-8 CASSYYFTVTSGRTGELFF TGTGCCAGCAGTTACTATTTTACCGTGACTAGCGGGAGGACCGGGGAGCTGTTTTTT
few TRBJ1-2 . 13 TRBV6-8 CASSYGETYGYTF TGTGCCAGCAGTTACGGGGAAACCTATGGCTACACCTTC
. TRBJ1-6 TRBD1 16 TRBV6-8 CASSYSPGQGNSPLHF TGTGCCAGCAGTTACTCCCCGGGACAGGGCAATTCACCCCTCCACTTT
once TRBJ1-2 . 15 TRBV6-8 CASSSTGISDYGYTF TGTGCCAGCAGTTCAACAGGGATTTCGGATTATGGCTACACCTTC
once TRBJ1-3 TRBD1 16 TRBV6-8 CASSYGTGVSGNTIYF TGTGCCAGCAGCTATGGGACAGGGGTCTCTGGAAACACCATATATTTT
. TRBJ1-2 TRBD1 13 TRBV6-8 CASGTGVGYGYTF TGTGCCTCGGGAACAGGGGTTGGATATGGCTACACCTTC
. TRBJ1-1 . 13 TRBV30 CAWSVRGGAKAFF TGTGCCTGGAGTGTGCGCGGGGGCGCGAAAGCTTTCTTT
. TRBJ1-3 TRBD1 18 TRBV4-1 CASSQDWGQGALGNTIYF TGCGCCAGCAGCCAAGATTGGGGACAGGGGGCGCTCGGAAACACCATATATTTT
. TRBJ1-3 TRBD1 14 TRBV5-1 CASSPGTAGNTIYF TGCGCCAGCAGCCCCGGGACAGCTGGAAACACCATATATTTT
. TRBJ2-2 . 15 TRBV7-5 CASSLTTLNTGELFF TGTGCCAGCAGCTTAACGACACTGAACACCGGGGAGCTGTTTTTT
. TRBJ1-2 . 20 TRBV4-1 CASSQDSRRTGQSPNYGYTF TGCGCCAGCAGCCAAGATTCTAGGCGAACAGGGCAAAGCCCCAACTATGGCTACACCTTC
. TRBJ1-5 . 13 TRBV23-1 CASSPGPNQPQHF TGCGCCAGCAGCCCTGGGCCGAATCAGCCCCAGCATTTT
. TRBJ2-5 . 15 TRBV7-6 CASSFRRQAQETQYF TGTGCCAGCAGCTTCAGGCGACAGGCCCAAGAGACCCAGTACTTC
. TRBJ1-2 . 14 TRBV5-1 CASSLDGGEYGYTF TGCGCCAGCAGCTTGGACGGGGGAGAGTATGGCTACACCTTC
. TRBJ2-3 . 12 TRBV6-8 CASSLEGDTQYF TGTGCCAGCAGCCTCGAGGGAGATACGCAGTATTTT
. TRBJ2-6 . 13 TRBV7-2 CASSQGGANVLTF TGTGCCAGCAGCCAGGGGGGGGCCAACGTCCTGACTTTC
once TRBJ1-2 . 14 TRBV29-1 CSVVGKQVNYGYTF TGCAGCGTTGTAGGGAAACAGGTTAACTATGGCTACACCTTC
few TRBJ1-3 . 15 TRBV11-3 CASSKSGDSGNTIYF TGTGCCAGCAGCAAATCAGGGGACTCTGGAAACACCATATATTTT
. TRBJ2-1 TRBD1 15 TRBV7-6 CASRNTGGVRNEQFF TGTGCCAGCAGGAATACAGGGGGCGTGAGAAATGAGCAGTTCTTC
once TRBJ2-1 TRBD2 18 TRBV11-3 CASSTHPMAAGVNNEQFF TGTGCCAGCAGCACACACCCGATGGCAGCGGGAGTAAACAATGAGCAGTTCTTC
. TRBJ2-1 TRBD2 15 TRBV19 CASSTSGQSYNEQFF TGTGCCAGTTCGACTAGCGGGCAATCCTACAATGAGCAGTTCTTC
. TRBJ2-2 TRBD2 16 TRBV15 CATSRATSGNTGELFF TGTGCCACCAGCAGAGCGACTAGCGGGAACACCGGGGAGCTGTTTTTT
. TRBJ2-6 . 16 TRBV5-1 CASSLVSYSGANVLTF TGCGCCAGCAGCTTGGTATCCTACTCTGGGGCCAACGTCCTGACTTTC
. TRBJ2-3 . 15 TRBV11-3 CASSSGQPYTDTQYF TGTGCCAGCAGTTCAGGACAGCCTTACACAGATACGCAGTATTTT
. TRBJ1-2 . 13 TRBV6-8 CASFDSHNYGYTF TGTGCCAGCTTCGACAGTCATAACTATGGCTACACCTTC
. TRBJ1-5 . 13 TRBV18 CASSDGASQPQHF TGTGCCAGCTCGGACGGGGCCAGTCAGCCCCAGCATTTT
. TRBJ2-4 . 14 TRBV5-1 CASSLEAIRDIQYF TGCGCCAGCAGCTTGGAGGCAATCAGGGACATTCAGTACTTC
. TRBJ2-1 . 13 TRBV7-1 CASSSGAGYEQFF TGTGCCAGCAGCTCGGGAGCAGGGTATGAGCAGTTCTTC
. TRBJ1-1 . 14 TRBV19 CASSIGGRYTEAFF TGTGCCAGTAGTATAGGGGGCAGGTACACTGAAGCTTTCTTT
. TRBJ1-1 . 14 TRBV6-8 CASSYSLGNTEAFF TGTGCCAGCAGTTACTCACTGGGGAACACTGAAGCTTTCTTT
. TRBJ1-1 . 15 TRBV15 CATSRPQGGGTEAFF TGTGCCACCAGCAGACCACAGGGTGGGGGCACTGAAGCTTTCTTT
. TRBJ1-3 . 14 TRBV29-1 CSVAPGGAGNTIYF TGCAGCGTCGCCCCCGGGGGAGCTGGAAACACCATATATTTT
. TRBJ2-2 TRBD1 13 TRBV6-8 CASYRGAGGELFF TGTGCCAGTTACAGGGGGGCTGGCGGGGAGCTGTTTTTT
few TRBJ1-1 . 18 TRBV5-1 CASRQPGTLTLTNTEAFF TGCGCCAGCAGACAACCAGGGACGCTTACCCTAACGAACACTGAAGCTTTCTTT
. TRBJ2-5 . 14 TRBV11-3 CASTRPGQKETQYF TGTGCCAGCACCCGGCCCGGACAGAAAGAGACCCAGTACTTC
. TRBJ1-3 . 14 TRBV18 CASSPTKTGNTIYF TGTGCCAGCTCTCCCACAAAAACTGGAAACACCATATATTTT
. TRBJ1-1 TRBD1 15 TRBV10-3 CAISEAGQENTEAFF TGTGCCATCAGTGAGGCGGGACAGGAGAACACTGAAGCTTTCTTT
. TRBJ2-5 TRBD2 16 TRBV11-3 CASGRAGGTNQETQYF TGTGCCAGCGGGAGAGCGGGGGGCACGAATCAAGAGACCCAGTACTTC
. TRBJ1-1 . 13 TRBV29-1 CSAGGGGKTEAFF TGCAGCGCCGGAGGGGGTGGAAAGACTGAAGCTTTCTTT
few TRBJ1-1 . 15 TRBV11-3 CASSLGGRANTEAFF TGTGCCAGCAGCTTGGGGGGGAGGGCGAACACTGAAGCTTTCTTT
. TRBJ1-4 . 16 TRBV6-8 CAISSPGASGGEKLFF TGTGCCATCAGCTCCCCGGGGGCTTCGGGAGGTGAAAAACTGTTTTTT
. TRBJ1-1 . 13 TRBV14 CASSQRRNTEAFF TGTGCCAGCAGCCAACGGAGGAACACTGAAGCTTTCTTT
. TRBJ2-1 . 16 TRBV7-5 CASSLTPGQVYNEQFF TGTGCCAGCAGCTTGACACCGGGACAGGTGTACAATGAGCAGTTCTTC
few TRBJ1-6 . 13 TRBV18 CASSPSRDRPLHF TGTGCCAGCTCACCCAGTAGGGATCGGCCCCTCCACTTT
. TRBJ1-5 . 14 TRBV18 CASSPSASNQPQHF TGTGCCAGCTCACCCTCAGCGTCAAATCAGCCCCAACATTTT
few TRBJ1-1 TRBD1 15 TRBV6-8 CASRTGSGMNTEAFF TGTGCCAGCAGGACAGGGTCGGGGATGAACACTGAAGCTTTCTTT
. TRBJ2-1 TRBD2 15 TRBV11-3 CASSLPSGRVGEQFF TGTGCCAGCAGCCTCCCTAGCGGGAGGGTGGGTGAGCAGTTCTTC
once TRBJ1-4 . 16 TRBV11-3 CASSSYRASRDEKLFF TGTGCCAGCAGCTCCTACCGGGCCTCCCGGGATGAAAAACTGTTTTTT
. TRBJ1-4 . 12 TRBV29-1 CSVAKGHEKLFF TGCAGCGTTGCTAAGGGACATGAAAAACTGTTTTTT
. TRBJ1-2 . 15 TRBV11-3 CASSLLTPSPTGYTF TGTGCCAGCAGCTTGCTAACACCTAGTCCGACTGGCTACACCTTC